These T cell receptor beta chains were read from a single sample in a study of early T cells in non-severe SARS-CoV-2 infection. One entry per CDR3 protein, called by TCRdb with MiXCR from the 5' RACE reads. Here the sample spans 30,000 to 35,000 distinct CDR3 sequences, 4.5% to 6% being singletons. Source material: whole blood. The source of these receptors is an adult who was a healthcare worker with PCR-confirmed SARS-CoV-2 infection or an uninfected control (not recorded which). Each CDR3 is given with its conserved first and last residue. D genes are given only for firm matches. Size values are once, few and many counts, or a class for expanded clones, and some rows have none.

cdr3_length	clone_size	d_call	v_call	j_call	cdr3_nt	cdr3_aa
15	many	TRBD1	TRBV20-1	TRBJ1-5	TGCAGTGCTAGAGACGCGAAGACAGGGGTGCAGCCCCAGCATTTT	CSARDAKTGVQPQHF
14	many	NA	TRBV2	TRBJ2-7	TGTGCCAGCAGGCGGGACTTAAGCTCCTACGAGCAGTACTTC	CASRRDLSSYEQYF
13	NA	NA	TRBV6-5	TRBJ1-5	TGTGCCAGCAGTTACTCGAGCGATCAGCCCCAGCATTTT	CASSYSSDQPQHF
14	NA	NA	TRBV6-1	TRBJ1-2	TGTGCCAGCAGGGATCACCAGGGAAACTATGGCTACACCTTC	CASRDHQGNYGYTF
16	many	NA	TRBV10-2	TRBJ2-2	TGCGCCAGCAGTGACTATAGGGACGGGGGAACCGGGGAGCTGTTTTTT	CASSDYRDGGTGELFF
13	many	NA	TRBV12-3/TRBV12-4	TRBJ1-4	TGTGCCAGCAGCGCGGGGGAGTCTGAAAAACTGTTTTTT	CASSAGESEKLFF
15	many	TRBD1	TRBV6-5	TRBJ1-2	TGTGCCAGCAGTTTCTCCGGGACAGGGGAATATGGCTACACCTTC	CASSFSGTGEYGYTF
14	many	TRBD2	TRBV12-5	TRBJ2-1	TGTGCTAGTGGTTTGGCTAGCGGGATCAATGAGCAGTTCTTC	CASGLASGINEQFF
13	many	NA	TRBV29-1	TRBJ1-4	TGCAGCGTGGAACAGGGTTCAGGTGAAAAACTGTTTTTT	CSVEQGSGEKLFF
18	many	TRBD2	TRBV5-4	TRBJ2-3	TGTGCCAGCAGCTTGGAACTACCGTCTAGCGGGAGCACAGATACGCAGTATTTT	CASSLELPSSGSTDTQYF
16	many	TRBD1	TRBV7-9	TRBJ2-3	TGTGCCAGCAGCTCCCGGACAGGGCGGGCCACAGATACGCAGTATTTT	CASSSRTGRATDTQYF
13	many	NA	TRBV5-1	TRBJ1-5	TGCGCCAGCCCGGGGAAGGGCAATCAGCCCCAGCATTTT	CASPGKGNQPQHF
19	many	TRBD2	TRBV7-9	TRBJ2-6	TGTGCCAGCAGTTCAATCGGGACTAGCGGCTCCTCTGGGGCCAACGTCCTGACTTTC	CASSSIGTSGSSGANVLTF
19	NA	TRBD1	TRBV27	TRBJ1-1	TGTGCCAGCAGTTTAGATCCGCGGAGACAGGGGGCGCGGAGCACTGAAGCTTTCTTT	CASSLDPRRQGARSTEAFF
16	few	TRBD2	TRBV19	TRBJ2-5	TGTGCCAGTAGTTCTGGGGGACTAGCGGTACAAGAGACCCAGTACTTC	CASSSGGLAVQETQYF
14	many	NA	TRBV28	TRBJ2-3	TGTGCCAGCAGTTTAAGGGGGTCTACAGATACGCAGTATTTT	CASSLRGSTDTQYF
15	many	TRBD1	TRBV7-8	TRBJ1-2	TGTGCCAGCAGCTTAACGGGACAGGGGAACTATGGCTACACCTTC	CASSLTGQGNYGYTF
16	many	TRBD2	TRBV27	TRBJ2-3	TGTGCCAGCAGTTTATTGGCGGGAGGGCCCGGAGATACGCAGTATTTT	CASSLLAGGPGDTQYF
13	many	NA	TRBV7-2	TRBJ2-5	TGTGCCAGCAGCTTCGGAGTCCCAGAGACCCAGTACTTC	CASSFGVPETQYF
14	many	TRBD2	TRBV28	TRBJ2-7	TGTGCCAGCAGTGGGACTAGCGCCTCCTACGAGCAGTACTTC	CASSGTSASYEQYF
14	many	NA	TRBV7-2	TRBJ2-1	TGTGCCAGCTCGAGGGGTAGCTCCTACAATGAGCAGTTCTTC	CASSRGSSYNEQFF
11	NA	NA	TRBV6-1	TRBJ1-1	TGTGCCAGCAGTGATTACACTGAAGCTTTCTTT	CASSDYTEAFF